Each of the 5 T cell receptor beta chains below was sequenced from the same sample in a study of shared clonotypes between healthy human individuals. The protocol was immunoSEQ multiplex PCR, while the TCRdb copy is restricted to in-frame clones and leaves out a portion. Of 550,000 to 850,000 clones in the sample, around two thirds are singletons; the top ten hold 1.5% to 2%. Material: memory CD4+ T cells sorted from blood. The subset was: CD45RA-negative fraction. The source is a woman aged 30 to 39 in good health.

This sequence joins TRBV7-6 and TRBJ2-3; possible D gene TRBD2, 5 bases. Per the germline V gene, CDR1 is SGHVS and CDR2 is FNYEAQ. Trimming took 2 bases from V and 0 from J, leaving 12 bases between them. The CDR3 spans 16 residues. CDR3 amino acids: CASSLRAGRSTDTQYF. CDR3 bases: TGTGCCAGCAGCTTACGGGCGGGCCGAAGCACAGATACGCAGTATTTT.

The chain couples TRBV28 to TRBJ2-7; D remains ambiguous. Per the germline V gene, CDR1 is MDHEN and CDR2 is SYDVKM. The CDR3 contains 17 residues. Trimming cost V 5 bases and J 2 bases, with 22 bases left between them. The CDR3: CASSQDGWGTKTYEQYF. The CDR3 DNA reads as TGTGCCAGCAGTCAAGATGGCTGGGGAACCAAAACCTACGAGCAGTACTTC.

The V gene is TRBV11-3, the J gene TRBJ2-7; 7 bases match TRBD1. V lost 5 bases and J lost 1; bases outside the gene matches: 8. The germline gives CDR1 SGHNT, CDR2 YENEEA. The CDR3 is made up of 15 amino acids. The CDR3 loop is CASSTLRDRSYEQYF. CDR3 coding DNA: TGTGCCAGCAGCACACTCCGGGACAGATCCTACGAGCAGTACTTC.

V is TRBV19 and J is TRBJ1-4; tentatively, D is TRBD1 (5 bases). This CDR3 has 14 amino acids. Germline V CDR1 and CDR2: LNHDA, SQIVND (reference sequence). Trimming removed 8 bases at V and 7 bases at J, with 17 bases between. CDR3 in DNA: TGTGCCAGTCGGGGAGGGGCAGTCAGTGAAAAACTGTTTTTT. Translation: CASRGGAVSEKLFF.

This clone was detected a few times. The CDR3 nucleotides are TGTGCCAGCAGTCGACTAGCGACCCACACCGGGGAGCTGTTTTTT. Its translation is CASSRLATHTGELFF. The chain has TRBV27 and TRBJ2-2, with 8 bases fitting TRBD2. After removal of 5 bases from V and 3 bases from J, the junction contained 5 bases not matched to a gene. CDR3 length: 15 amino acids. CDR1 and CDR2 (germline): MNHEY, SMNVEV (reference sequence).